The 23 T cell receptor beta chains below were found in one sample sequenced in a study of T cell responses to AZD1222 COVID-19 vaccine. Method: immunoSEQ multiplex PCR; TCRdb's copy keeps in-frame clones and lacks some. The table records 50,000 to 60,000 clones, 70% to 80% of them present only once. This material consisted of peripheral blood, taken 28 days after the second AZD1222 dose. The source of these receptors is an adult who received the AZD1222 COVID-19 vaccine.

The V and J genes are TRBV7-3 and TRBJ2-7; 9 positions match TRBD1. V lost 2 bases, J lost 1 base, and 3 bases stayed unmatched. Germline assignment: CDR1 SGHTA and CDR2 FQGTGA. The CDR3 runs 15 residues. CDR3 in amino acids: CASSLPGQGSYEQYF. The CDR3 DNA sequence: TGTGCCAGCAGCTTACCGGGACAGGGATCCTACGAGCAGTACTTC.

The chain joins TRBV30 to TRBJ1-2; 7 nucleotides line up with TRBD1. There are 13 residues in the CDR3. Germline V gene data show CDR1 as GTSNPN and CDR2 as SVGIG (reference sequence). J gave up 7 bases and V 4 bases, and 9 bases lay outside the gene matches. The CDR3 DNA reads as TGTGCCTGGATCCCCCAGACAGGGCTTGGCTACACCTTC. Translation gives CAWIPQTGLGYTF.

This clone ranks as medium-sized. V gene TRBV3-1 (or the pseudogene TRBV3-2) combines with J gene TRBJ2-1; 10 bases line up with TRBD1. The CDR3 covers 19 residues. The V segment lost 1 base and the J segment 4 bases; nucleotides outside the gene matches: 13. Germline CDR1 and CDR2: LGHDT and YNNKEL (reference sequence). CDR3 sequence reads: CASSQADFRDRGIYNEQFF. The CDR3 DNA sequence: TGTGCCAGCAGCCAAGCCGACTTCCGGGACAGGGGAATTTACAATGAGCAGTTCTTC.

The chain recombines TRBV4-3 with TRBJ2-3, with D perhaps TRBD2 (6 bases). Germline V gives CDR1 LGHNA, CDR2 YSLEER. V lost 1 base, J lost 2 bases, and 25 bases lay in between. This CDR3 is built from 20 residues. CDR3 amino acids: CASSQGRPGRGSSPTDTQYF. CDR3 nucleotides: TGCGCCAGCAGCCAAGGTAGGCCGGGTCGGGGGAGTTCTCCCACAGATACGCAGTATTTT.

The chain carries TRBV11-3 and TRBJ1-1; D gene ambiguous. Germline V gene sequence: CDR1 SGHNT, CDR2 YENEEA. Trimming left V 5 bases short and J 3 bases short, with 10 bases between. The CDR3 contains 13 residues. The CDR3 region is CASSPTRYTEAFF. DNA of the CDR3: TGTGCCAGCAGCCCGACCCGGTACACTGAAGCTTTCTTT.

This clone was seen only once. CDR3 coding DNA: TGTGCCAGCAGAAATGACACTTCCTATGGCTACACCTTC. Protein sequence: CASRNDTSYGYTF. The V gene is TRBV6-5, the J gene TRBJ1-2; the D is unclear. Germline CDR1 reads MNHEY; CDR2 reads SVGAGI. CDR3 size: 13 residues. V gave up 6 bases and J gave up 4 bases, with 12 bases separating them.

The CDR3 nucleotides are TGCGCCAGCAGCTTGAACGGGTTATATAATTCACCCCTCCACTTT. Protein: CASSLNGLYNSPLHF. The rearrangement links TRBV5-1 to TRBJ1-6; unclear D gene. With 1 base removed from V and 4 bases from J, the gap between germline ends came to 9 bases. Germline V gene sequence: CDR1 SGHRS, CDR2 YFSETQ. The CDR3 covers 15 residues.

This clone is a singleton in its sample. CDR3 nucleotides: TGTGCCAGCAGCTTCGGTGTGCAGTACGGATCCGGGGAGCTGTTTTTT. Its protein product is CASSFGVQYGSGELFF. This sequence joins TRBV7-7 and TRBJ2-2; D gene unclear. CDR3 length: 16 residues. Deletions cut 3 bases from V and 6 bases from J, with 17 bases between. Germline V gene data show CDR1 as SSHAT and CDR2 as FNYEAQ (reference sequence).

The chain recombines TRBV28 with TRBJ2-3; D gene uncertain. V shed 6 bases and J shed 2 bases, with 9 bases lying between them. The CDR3 covers 13 residues. Germline lookup yields CDR1 MDHEN and CDR2 SYDVKM. The CDR3 DNA follows: TGTGCCAGCAGGCGGTCTTCCACAGATACGCAGTATTTT. Residues: CASRRSSTDTQYF. Filled out from reference TRBV28 and TRBJ2-3, the complete variable domain reads DVKVTQSSRYLVKRTGEKVFLECVQDMDHENMFWYRQDPGLGLRLIYFSYDVKMKEKGDIPEGYSVSREKKERFSLILESASTNQTSMYLCASRRSSTDTQYFGPGTRLTVL.

V is TRBV5-1 and J is TRBJ2-1; 11 positions agree with TRBD2. V was pared by 4 bases and J by 12 bases, with 12 bases of the junction left unmatched. CDR1 and CDR2 (germline): SGHRS, YFSETQ. The CDR3 is 15 amino acids. The CDR3 loop is CASSPTSGSFSGQFF. DNA for the CDR3: TGCGCCAGCAGCCCTACTAGCGGGAGCTTCAGTGGGCAGTTCTTC.

V is TRBV7-2 and J is TRBJ1-1, with TRBD1 identical over 9 bases. V lost 4 bases to trimming and J lost 4 bases; unmatched junction nucleotides: 4. The CDR3 contains 14 residues. Per the germline V gene, CDR1 is SGHTA and CDR2 is FQGNSA. In DNA, the CDR3 is TGTGCCAGCAGCTCACAGGGGGCGGTCACTGAAGCTTTCTTT. Its protein is CASSSQGAVTEAFF.

The CDR3: CASSLVGPGELFF. Here the CDR3 DNA reads TGTGCCAGCAGCTTAGTCGGTCCCGGGGAGCTGTTTTTT. The chain joins TRBV7-9 to TRBJ2-2; no firm D call. V shed 1 base and J shed 6 bases, with 6 bases lying between them. This CDR3 is built from 13 residues. Germline values: CDR1 SEHNR, CDR2 FQNEAQ (reference sequence).

This clone occurred once. This rearrangement joins TRBV4-1 to TRBJ2-3; unclear D gene. CDR3 length: 16 residues. The germline gives CDR1 MGHRA, CDR2 YSYEKL. V shed 4 bases and J shed 0 bases, with 14 bases lying between them. CDR3 nucleotides: TGCGCCAGCAGCCGATCGACTGGGCCTAGCACAGATACGCAGTATTTT. This encodes CASSRSTGPSTDTQYF.

This clone has a single count. The chain recombines TRBV6-5 with TRBJ1-5; 7 nucleotides line up with TRBD1. CDR3 length: 15 amino acids. Germline loops: CDR1 MNHEY, CDR2 SVGAGI. Germline trimming cut 6 bases from V and 3 bases from J; bases unmatched to any gene: 8. CDR3 bases: TGTGCCAGCAGCACCGACAGGGACCCCAATCAGCCCCAGCATTTT. Translated: CASSTDRDPNQPQHF.

The genes are TRBV7-8 and TRBJ2-4, with D hard to call. Germline V CDR1 and CDR2: SGHVS, FQNEAQ. The CDR3 is made up of 15 amino acids. V was trimmed by 5 bases and J by 0 bases, leaving 11 bases between them. The CDR3 here is CASSPTRLAKNIQYF. Written as DNA, the CDR3 is TGTGCCAGCAGCCCGACCCGATTAGCCAAAAACATTCAGTACTTC.

The chain recombines TRBV18 with TRBJ2-7; a weak D match, TRBD1 (6 bases). Germline lookup yields CDR1 KGHSH and CDR2 LQKENI. The CDR3 sequence is 13 residues long. Deletions cut 5 bases from V and 4 bases from J, with 12 bases between. The CDR3 here is CASSVTGIYEQYF. The CDR3, as DNA: TGTGCCAGCTCAGTAACAGGGATATACGAGCAGTACTTC.

This clone was detected only a few times. The rearrangement joins TRBV19 to TRBJ2-2; D is ambiguous. CDR1 is LNHDA, CDR2 SQIVND, per germline (reference sequence). Trimming stripped 5 bases from V and 2 bases from J, with 15 bases between. The CDR3 is 16 residues long. In DNA, the CDR3 is TGTGCCAGTAGTCAGAGAGAGGCCACTAACACCGGGGAGCTGTTTTTT. The encoded protein is CASSQREATNTGELFF.

V usage is TRBV10-1 and J usage is TRBJ1-4; D uncertain. CDR1 is WNHNN and CDR2 is SYGVQD in the germline V gene (reference sequence). The length of the CDR3 is 12 residues. Trimming left V 0 bases short and J 7 bases short, with 3 bases between. CDR3 sequence (DNA): TGCGCCAGCAGTGAGTCGCTTGAAAAACTGTTTTTT. Its protein is CASSESLEKLFF.

This chain uses TRBV7-9 with TRBJ1-4, with TRBD1 matching 7 bases. V was clipped by 8 bases and J by 12 bases; unmatched bases: 3. Germline V lookup: CDR1 SEHNR, CDR2 FQNEAQ (reference sequence). The CDR3 has 10 amino acids. For the CDR3, the DNA is TGTGCCAGCGGACAGGAAGAACTGTTTTTT. Protein product: CASGQEELFF.

V and J are TRBV6-5 and TRBJ1-4; 7 bases align to TRBD1. The CDR3 is 14 amino acids. Germline assignment: CDR1 MNHEY and CDR2 SVGAGI. Trimming removed 4 bases from V and 4 bases from J; junction bases left unmatched: 3. The CDR3 coding sequence is TGTGCCAGCAGTTTAACAGGGGATAATGAAAAACTGTTTTTT. Translation: CASSLTGDNEKLFF.

The V and J genes are TRBV6-1 and TRBJ1-2; 9 bases match TRBD1. The CDR3 runs 15 residues. Losses at the gene ends were 1 base for V and 4 bases for J; bases not matched to a gene: 4. The V gene's germline CDR1 is MNHNS and CDR2 SASEGT. The CDR3 sequence is CASSEGQGGIYGYTF. In DNA form, the CDR3 reads TGTGCCAGCAGTGAAGGACAGGGGGGCATCTATGGCTACACCTTC.

The V call is TRBV9, the J call TRBJ2-1; perhaps TRBD2 as D (7 bases). CDR3 length: 15 residues. The ends were cut back, 4 bases at V and 2 bases at J, with 13 bases in the middle. Germline assignment: CDR1 SGDLS and CDR2 YYNGEE. CDR3 nucleotide sequence: TGTGCCAGCAGCCCAGAGGGGGGGCCCTACAATGAGCAGTTCTTC. This codes for CASSPEGGPYNEQFF.

The rearrangement joins TRBV6-5 to TRBJ2-2; TRBD1 aligns across 8 bases. The J segment lost 3 bases and the V segment lost 8 bases, leaving 8 bases of the junction unmatched. CDR3 length equals 15 residues. CDR1 and CDR2 from the germline V gene are MNHEY and SVGAGI. CDR3: CASFRQGTYTGELFF. DNA of the CDR3: TGTGCCAGCTTCCGACAGGGGACCTACACCGGGGAGCTGTTTTTT.